This T cell receptor (beta chain) was obtained from a study of cytomegalovirus exposure and HLA in healthy donors. 13 Jbeta primers and 60 Vbeta primers were used for the PCR. TCRdb's copy holds only in-frame clones and misses some; the assay was immunoSEQ multiplex PCR. The sample has 150,000 to 200,000 clones, roughly four fifths seen once. The sequence was collected from a woman aged 45-65 years in good health and CMV-seropositive. Sample: PBMCs.

CDR3 nucleotide sequence: TGCGCCAGCAGCTTGGGGGTACAGGGAAACCAAGAGACCCAGTACTTC. Amino acids: CASSLGVQGNQETQYF. This chain joins TRBV5-1 and TRBJ2-5, with D perhaps TRBD1 (6 bases). There are 16 residues in the CDR3. Trimming pared 0 bases from V and 0 bases from J, leaving 12 bases between. The germline CDR1 and CDR2 sequences are SGHRS and YFSETQ.